This T cell receptor beta chain was observed in a study of cytomegalovirus exposure and HLA in healthy donors. Overall study findings and caveats: The investigators catalogued under 200 TCR beta chains as cytomegalovirus-associated. Later work found most CMV-associated TCR beta chains apparently HLA-restricted. Later analysis reportedly placed an Asian-associated ancestry cluster below the roughly 680-donor mean in N-insertions.

Amplification used 60 Vbeta primers and 13 Jbeta primers. Assay: immunoSEQ multiplex PCR; the TCRdb copy retains only in-frame clones and omits some. This sample has some 100,000 clones, with around 75% found just once. Points on this clone: Its antigen remains unknown.

The sequence came from a man aged 45-60 years in good health and CMV-seronegative. What was sequenced was PBMCs.

CDR3 bases: TGTGCCACCAGCAGCCGGGGGGGTGGGAACACTGAAGCTTTCTTT. Translated, it gives CATSSRGGGNTEAFF. The chain has TRBV15 and TRBJ1-1, with D maybe TRBD1 (5 bases). This CDR3 is 15 amino acids long. Germline V gene lookup returns CDR1 LNHNV and CDR2 YYDKDF (reference sequence). The V and J ends lost 3 bases and 1 base respectively, with 12 bases between them.